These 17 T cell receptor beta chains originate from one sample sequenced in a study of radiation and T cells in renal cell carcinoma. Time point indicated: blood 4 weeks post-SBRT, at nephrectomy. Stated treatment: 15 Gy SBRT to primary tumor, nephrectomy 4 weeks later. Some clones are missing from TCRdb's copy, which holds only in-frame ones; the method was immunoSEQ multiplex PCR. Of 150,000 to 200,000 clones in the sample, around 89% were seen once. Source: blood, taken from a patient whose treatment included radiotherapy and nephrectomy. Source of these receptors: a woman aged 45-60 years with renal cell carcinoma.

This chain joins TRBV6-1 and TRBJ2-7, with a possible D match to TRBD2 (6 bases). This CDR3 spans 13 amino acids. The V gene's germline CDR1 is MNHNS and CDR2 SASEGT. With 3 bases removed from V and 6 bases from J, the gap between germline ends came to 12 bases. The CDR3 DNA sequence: TGTGCCAGCAGTGAGATCAGGGAGGTCGAGCAGTACTTC. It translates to CASSEIREVEQYF.

The chain's CDR3 is CASMSDASYEQYF. The CDR3, as DNA: TGCGCCAGCATGTCGGACGCGTCCTACGAGCAGTACTTC. V and J are TRBV5-1 and TRBJ2-7, with D unclear. This CDR3 is 13 amino acids long. Germline CDR1 SGHRS, CDR2 YFSETQ. Trimming took off 6 bases at V and 1 base at J, with 11 bases between the two ends. The full variable domain, in which reference TRBV5-1 and TRBJ2-7 provide the parts outside the CDR3, is KAGVTQTPRYLIKTRGQQVTLSCSPISGHRSVSWYQQTPGQGLQFLFEYFSETQRNKGNFPGRFSGRQFSNSRSEMNVSTLELGDSALYLCASMSDASYEQYFGPGTRLTVT.

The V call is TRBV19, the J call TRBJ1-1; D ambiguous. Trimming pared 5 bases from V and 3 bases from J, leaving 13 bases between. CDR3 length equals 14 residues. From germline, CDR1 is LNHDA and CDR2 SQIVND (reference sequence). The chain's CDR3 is CASSPHGQDTEAFF. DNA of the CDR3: TGTGCCAGTAGTCCCCATGGGCAGGACACTGAAGCTTTCTTT.

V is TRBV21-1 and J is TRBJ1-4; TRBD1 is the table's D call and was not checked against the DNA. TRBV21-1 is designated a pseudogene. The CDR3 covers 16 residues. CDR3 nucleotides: TGTGCCAGCAGCAAAGATACAAGACAGGATAATGAAAAACTGTTTTTT. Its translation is CASSKDTRQDNEKLFF.

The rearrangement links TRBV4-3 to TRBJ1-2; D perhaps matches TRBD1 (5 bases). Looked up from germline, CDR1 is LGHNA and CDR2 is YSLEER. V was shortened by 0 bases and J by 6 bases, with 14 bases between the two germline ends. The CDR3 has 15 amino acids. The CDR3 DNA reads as TGCGCCAGCAGCCAAGAAGGGGCCAGTTATCATGGCTACACCTTC. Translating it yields CASSQEGASYHGYTF.

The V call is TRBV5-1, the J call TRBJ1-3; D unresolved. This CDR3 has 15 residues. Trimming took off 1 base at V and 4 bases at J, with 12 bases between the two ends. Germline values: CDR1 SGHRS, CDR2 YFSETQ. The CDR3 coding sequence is TGCGCCAGCAGCTTGTCCCCGGCCCTCGGAAACACCATATATTTT. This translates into CASSLSPALGNTIYF.

The CDR3 loop is CASSLASQGTYEQYF. For the CDR3, the DNA is TGTGCCAGCAGCTTAGCTTCACAGGGCACCTACGAGCAGTACTTC. The chain recombines TRBV11-3 with TRBJ2-7, with TRBD1 as a possible D gene (6 bases). Germline values: CDR1 SGHNT, CDR2 YENEEA. Trimming cost V 1 base and J 2 bases, with 12 bases left between them. The CDR3 is 15 amino acids.

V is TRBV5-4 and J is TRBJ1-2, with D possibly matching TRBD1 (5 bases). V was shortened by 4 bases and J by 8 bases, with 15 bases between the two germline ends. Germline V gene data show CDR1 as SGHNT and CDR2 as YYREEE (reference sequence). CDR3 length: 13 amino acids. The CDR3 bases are TGTGCCAGCAGCCGGGTGGACATTCGAGGCTACACCTTC. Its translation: CASSRVDIRGYTF.

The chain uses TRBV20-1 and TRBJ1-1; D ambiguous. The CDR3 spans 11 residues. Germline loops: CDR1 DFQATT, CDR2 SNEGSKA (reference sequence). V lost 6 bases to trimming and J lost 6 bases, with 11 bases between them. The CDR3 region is CSAKKAAEAFF. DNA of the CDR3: TGCAGTGCCAAGAAGGCAGCTGAAGCTTTCTTT.

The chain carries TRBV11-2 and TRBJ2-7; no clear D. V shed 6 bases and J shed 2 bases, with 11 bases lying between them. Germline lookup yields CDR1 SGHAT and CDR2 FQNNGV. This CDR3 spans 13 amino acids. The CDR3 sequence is CASRATVTYEQYF. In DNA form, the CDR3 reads TGTGCCAGCAGGGCCACAGTTACCTACGAGCAGTACTTC.

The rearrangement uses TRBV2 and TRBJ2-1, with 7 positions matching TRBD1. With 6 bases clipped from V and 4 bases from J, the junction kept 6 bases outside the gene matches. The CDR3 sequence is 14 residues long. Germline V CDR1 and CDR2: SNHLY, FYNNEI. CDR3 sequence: CASSRDRSYNEQFF. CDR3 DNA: TGTGCCAGCAGCCGGGACAGAAGTTACAATGAGCAGTTCTTC.

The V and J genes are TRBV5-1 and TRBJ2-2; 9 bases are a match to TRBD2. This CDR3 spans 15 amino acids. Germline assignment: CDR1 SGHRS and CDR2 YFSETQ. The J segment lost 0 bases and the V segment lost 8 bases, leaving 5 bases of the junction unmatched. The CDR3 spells CASSGLATNTGELFF. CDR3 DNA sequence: TGCGCCAGTTCGGGACTAGCCACGAACACCGGGGAGCTGTTTTTT.

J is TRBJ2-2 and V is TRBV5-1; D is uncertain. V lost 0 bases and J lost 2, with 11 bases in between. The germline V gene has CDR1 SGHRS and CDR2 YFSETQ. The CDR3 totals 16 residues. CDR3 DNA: TGCGCCAGCAGCTTGGCCCCTGTCGGAAACACCGGGGAGCTGTTTTTT. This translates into CASSLAPVGNTGELFF.

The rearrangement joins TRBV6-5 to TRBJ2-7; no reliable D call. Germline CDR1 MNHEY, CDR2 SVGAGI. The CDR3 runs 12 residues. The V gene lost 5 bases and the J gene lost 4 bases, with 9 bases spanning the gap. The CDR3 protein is CASSPSGYEQYF. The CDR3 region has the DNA TGTGCCAGCAGTCCGTCCGGGTACGAGCAGTACTTC.

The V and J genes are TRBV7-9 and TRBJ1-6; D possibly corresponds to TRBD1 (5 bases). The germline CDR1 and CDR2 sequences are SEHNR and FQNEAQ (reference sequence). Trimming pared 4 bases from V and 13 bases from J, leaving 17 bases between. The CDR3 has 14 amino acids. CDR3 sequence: CASSWDWGGMPLHF. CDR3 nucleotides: TGTGCCAGCAGCTGGGACTGGGGAGGGATGCCCCTCCACTTT.

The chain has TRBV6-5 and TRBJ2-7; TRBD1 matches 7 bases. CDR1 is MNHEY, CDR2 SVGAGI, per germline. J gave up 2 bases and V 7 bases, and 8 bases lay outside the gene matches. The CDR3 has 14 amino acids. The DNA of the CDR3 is TGTGCCAGCACTTCGACAGGGTCCCCCTACGAGCAGTACTTC. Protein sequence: CASTSTGSPYEQYF.

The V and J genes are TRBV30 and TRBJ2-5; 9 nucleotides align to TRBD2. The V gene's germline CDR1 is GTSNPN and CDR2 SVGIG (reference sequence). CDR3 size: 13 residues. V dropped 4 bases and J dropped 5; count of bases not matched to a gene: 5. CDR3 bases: TGTGCCTGGACGTCGGCGGGGGGGGAGACCCAGTACTTC. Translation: CAWTSAGGETQYF.